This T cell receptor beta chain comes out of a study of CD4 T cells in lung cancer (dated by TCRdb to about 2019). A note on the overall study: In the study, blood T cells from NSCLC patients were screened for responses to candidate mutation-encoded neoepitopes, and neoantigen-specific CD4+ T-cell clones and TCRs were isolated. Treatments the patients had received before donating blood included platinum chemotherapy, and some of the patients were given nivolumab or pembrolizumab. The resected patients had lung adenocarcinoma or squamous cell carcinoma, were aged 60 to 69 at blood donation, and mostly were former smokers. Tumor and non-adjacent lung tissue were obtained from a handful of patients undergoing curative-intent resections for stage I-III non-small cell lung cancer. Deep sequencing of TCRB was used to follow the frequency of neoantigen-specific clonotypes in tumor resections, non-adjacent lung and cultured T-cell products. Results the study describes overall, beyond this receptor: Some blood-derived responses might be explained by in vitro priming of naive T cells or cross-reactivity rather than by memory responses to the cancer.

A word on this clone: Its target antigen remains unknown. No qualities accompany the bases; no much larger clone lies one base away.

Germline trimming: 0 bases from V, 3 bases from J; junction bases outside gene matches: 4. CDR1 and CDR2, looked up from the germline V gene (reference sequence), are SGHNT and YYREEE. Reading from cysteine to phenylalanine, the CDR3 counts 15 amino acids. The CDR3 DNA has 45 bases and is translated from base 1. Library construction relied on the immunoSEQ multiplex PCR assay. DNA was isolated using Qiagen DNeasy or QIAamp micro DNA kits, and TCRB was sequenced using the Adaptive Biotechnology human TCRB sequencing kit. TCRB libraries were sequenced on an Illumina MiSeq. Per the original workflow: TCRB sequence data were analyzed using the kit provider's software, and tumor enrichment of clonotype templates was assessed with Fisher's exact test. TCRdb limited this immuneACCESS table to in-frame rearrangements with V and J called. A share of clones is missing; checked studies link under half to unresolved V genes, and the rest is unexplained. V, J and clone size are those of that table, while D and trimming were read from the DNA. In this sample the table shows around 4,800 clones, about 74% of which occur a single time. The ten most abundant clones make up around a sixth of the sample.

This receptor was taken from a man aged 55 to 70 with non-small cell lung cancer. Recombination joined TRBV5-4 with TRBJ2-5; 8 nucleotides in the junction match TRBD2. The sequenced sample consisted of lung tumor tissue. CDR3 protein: CASSLGVAGKETQYF. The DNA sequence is TGTGCCAGCAGCTTGGGAGTAGCGGGGAAAGAGACCCAGTACTTC.